A selection of T cell receptor beta chains follows, all from one sample in a study of long-term antiretroviral therapy in people with HIV. Some clones are missing from TCRdb's copy, which holds only in-frame ones; the method was immunoSEQ multiplex PCR. This sample yields roughly 20,000 clones, of which 86% are seen a single time; under 12% belongs to the top ten. Source: unsorted PBMCs, taken 0.5 years after starting antiretroviral therapy. These receptors were taken from a man aged 40-49 years with HIV. CDR3s include the opening cysteine and the closing phenylalanine or tryptophan. A D gene is named only where the DNA matches it firmly. The size entry is marked missing in some rows and otherwise reads once, few, many or a size class.

clone_size: -; d_call: -; v_call: TRBV6-5; j_call: TRBJ2-1; cdr3_aa: CASSTRPLGEQFF; cdr3_nt: TGTGCCAGCAGTACTAGACCCCTAGGTGAGCAGTTCTTC
clone_size: few; d_call: TRBD2; v_call: TRBV27; j_call: TRBJ2-2; cdr3_aa: CASSLVQAGGAGELFF; cdr3_nt: TGTGCCAGCAGTTTAGTACAAGCGGGGGGGGCCGGGGAGCTGTTTTTT
clone_size: -; d_call: -; v_call: TRBV29-1; j_call: TRBJ1-3; cdr3_aa: CSADDGRNTIYF; cdr3_nt: TGCAGCGCGGACGATGGAAGAAACACCATATATTTT
clone_size: -; d_call: TRBD2; v_call: TRBV9; j_call: TRBJ2-3; cdr3_aa: CASSVGGSGWTDTQYF; cdr3_nt: TGTGCCAGCAGCGTAGGTGGTAGCGGGTGGACAGATACGCAGTATTTT
clone_size: few; d_call: -; v_call: TRBV10-1; j_call: TRBJ2-7; cdr3_aa: CASSEGGVGYEQYF; cdr3_nt: TGCGCCAGCAGCGAAGGGGGTGTTGGTTACGAGCAGTACTTC
clone_size: -; d_call: -; v_call: TRBV10-2; j_call: TRBJ2-7; cdr3_aa: CASSGGPGSRYEQYF; cdr3_nt: TGCGCCAGCAGTGGGGGGCCCGGCAGCCGTTACGAGCAGTACTTC
clone_size: once; d_call: -; v_call: TRBV10-1; j_call: TRBJ2-3; cdr3_aa: CASQASGTDTQYF; cdr3_nt: TGCGCCAGCCAGGCTAGCGGCACAGATACGCAGTATTTT
clone_size: few; d_call: TRBD1; v_call: TRBV7-9; j_call: TRBJ2-7; cdr3_aa: CASSTPGQGLYEQYF; cdr3_nt: TGTGCCAGCAGCACCCCGGGACAGGGGCTCTACGAGCAGTACTTC
clone_size: -; d_call: TRBD2; v_call: TRBV11-2; j_call: TRBJ2-7; cdr3_aa: CASSFSSGTKGEQYF; cdr3_nt: TGTGCCAGCAGCTTTAGTAGCGGGACGAAAGGGGAGCAGTACTTC
clone_size: once; d_call: TRBD2; v_call: TRBV6-5; j_call: TRBJ2-1; cdr3_aa: CASSYGPGGGYNEQFF; cdr3_nt: TGTGCCAGCAGTTATGGCCCCGGCGGGGGGTACAATGAGCAGTTCTTC